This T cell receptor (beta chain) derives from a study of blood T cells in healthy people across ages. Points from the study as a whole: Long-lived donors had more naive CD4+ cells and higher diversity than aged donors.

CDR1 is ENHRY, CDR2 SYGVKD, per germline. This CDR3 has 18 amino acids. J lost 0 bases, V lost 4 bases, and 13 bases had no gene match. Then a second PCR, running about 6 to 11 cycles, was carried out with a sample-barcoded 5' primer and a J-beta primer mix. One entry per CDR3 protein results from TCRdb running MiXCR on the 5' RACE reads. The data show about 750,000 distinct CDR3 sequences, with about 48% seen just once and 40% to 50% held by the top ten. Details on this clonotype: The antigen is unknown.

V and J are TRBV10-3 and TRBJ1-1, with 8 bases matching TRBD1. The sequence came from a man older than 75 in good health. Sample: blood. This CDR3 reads CAISGGTGKGPMNTEAFF. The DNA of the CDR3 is TGTGCCATCAGTGGAGGGACAGGTAAGGGCCCTATGAACACTGAAGCTTTCTTT.